These 20 T cell receptor beta chains came from one sample sequenced in a study of Ad26.COV2.S vaccination and SARS-CoV-2 variants. Treatment in this sample: around 19 received Ad26.COV2.S at low or high dose, single or two shots; roughly 5 received placebo; per-sample allocation not given. Day 63 after the first vaccine or placebo injection was the time point for sampling. Data came from immunoSEQ multiplex PCR; TCRdb stores just in-frame clones and leaves some out. The top ten clones hold more than 1.5% of a sample with 400,000 to 450,000 clones, about nine tenths of them seen once. The sample in question was peripheral blood, obtained in a trial of Ad26.COV2.S vaccine versus placebo. The receptors originated from a person aged 18-60 years who received the Ad26.COV2.S COVID-19 vaccine or a placebo.

In the case of this clone: A clone one base away is much larger, so this may be a read error. The chain joins TRBV6-2 or TRBV6-3 to TRBJ2-7; a weak D match, TRBD1 (5 bases). Germline V gene data show CDR1 as MNHEY and CDR2 as SVGEGT. V shed 6 bases and J shed 2 bases, with 8 bases lying between them. This CDR3 spans 12 amino acids. CDR3 in DNA: TGTGCCAGCAGCTTGGACACCTACGAGCAGTACTTC. This translates into CASSLDTYEQYF.

The V call is TRBV6-5, the J call TRBJ2-6; 7 positions match TRBD1. The length of the CDR3 is 15 residues. The V gene's germline CDR1 is MNHEY and CDR2 SVGAGI. V lost 6 bases, J lost 3 bases, and 5 bases stayed unmatched. Here the CDR3 DNA reads TGTGCCAGCAGCCGACAGGGACGTGGGGCCAACGTCCTGACTTTC. This sequence encodes CASSRQGRGANVLTF.

The V and J genes are TRBV7-7 and TRBJ1-4; no firm D call. The V end lost 5 bases, the J end lost 8 bases, and 12 bases lay between the germline ends. Germline CDR1 and CDR2: SSHAT and FNYEAQ (reference sequence). The CDR3 sequence is 13 residues long. CDR3 nucleotides: TGTGCCAGCAGCCCCGGTTATCGGGAAAAACTGTTTTTT. It specifies CASSPGYREKLFF. The full variable domain, rest sourced from reference TRBV7-7 and TRBJ1-4, is GAGVSQSPRYKVTKRGQDVTLRCDPISSHATLYWYQQALGQGPEFLTYFNYEAQPDKSGLPSDRFSAERPEGSISTLTIQRTEQRDSAMYRCASSPGYREKLFFGSGTQLSVL.

This chain links TRBV19 with TRBJ2-1; D gene unclear. Per the germline V gene, CDR1 is LNHDA and CDR2 is SQIVND (reference sequence). CDR3 length: 14 amino acids. V lost 4 bases and J 5 bases, leaving 12 bases between the germline ends. The CDR3 bases are TGTGCCAGTAGTAGGTTGGGTACGAACAATGAGCAGTTCTTC. Amino acids: CASSRLGTNNEQFF.

DNA for the CDR3: TGTGCCAGCAGCGTAGAGCAGGACTATGGCTACACCTTC. The encoded protein is CASSVEQDYGYTF. This chain joins TRBV9 and TRBJ1-2; D is undetermined. With 0 bases removed from V and 3 bases from J, the gap between germline ends came to 6 bases. CDR3 length equals 13 residues. Germline lookup yields CDR1 SGDLS and CDR2 YYNGEE. Variable domain in full (rest from reference TRBV9 and TRBJ1-2): DSGVTQTPKHLITATGQRVTLRCSPRSGDLSVYWYQQSLDQGLQFLIQYYNGEERAKGNILERFSAQQFPDLHSELNLSSLELGDSALYFCASSVEQDYGYTFGSGTRLTVV.

V and J are TRBV10-3 and TRBJ1-2, with a weak D call TRBD1 (5 bases). The CDR3 spans 12 residues. Trimming cost V 3 bases and J 6 bases, with 8 bases left between them. CDR1 and CDR2 (germline): ENHRY, SYGVKD. CDR3 protein: CAISESGDGYTF. The CDR3 region has the DNA TGTGCCATCAGTGAATCGGGGGATGGCTACACCTTC.

The V and J genes are TRBV7-9 and TRBJ1-2; D ambiguous. The germline gives CDR1 SEHNR, CDR2 FQNEAQ (reference sequence). There are 17 residues in the CDR3. The V gene lost 2 bases and the J gene lost 2 bases, with 18 bases spanning the gap. CDR3 in DNA: TGTGCCAGCAGCTTATTAAGAGGGTCGCCCGAGAACTATGGCTACACCTTC. Protein sequence: CASSLLRGSPENYGYTF. The full variable domain, with the rest looked up from reference TRBV7-9 and TRBJ1-2, is DTGVSQNPRHKITKRGQNVTFRCDPISEHNRLYWYRQTLGQGPEFLTYFQNEAQLEKSRLLSDRFSAERPKGSFSTLEIQRTEQGDSAMYLCASSLLRGSPENYGYTFGSGTRLTVV.

Note on this clone: Germline is not matched at one junction end, which may reflect a read error. The chain links TRBV7-2 to TRBJ2-7; no firm D call. From germline, CDR1 is SGHTA and CDR2 FQGNSA. The length of the CDR3 is 12 residues. The CDR3 DNA reads TGTGCCAGCAGCTTAGAGGACCATCTCTTGGACTTC. Translating it yields CASSLEDHLLDF.

The chain is built from TRBV19 and TRBJ2-1, with D possibly matching TRBD2 (7 bases). V dropped 1 base and J dropped 15 bases, with 16 bases sitting between them. The germline V gene encodes CDR1 LNHDA and CDR2 SQIVND (reference sequence). The CDR3 extends over 13 amino acids. CDR3 nucleotides: TGTGCCAGTAGTATAGTAGGGGGGGCCTTTTGGTTCTTC. This gives the protein CASSIVGGAFWFF.

This clone was detected only a few times. The chain recombines TRBV11-3 with TRBJ2-2; D might be TRBD1 (6 bases). The CDR3 is made up of 19 amino acids. Between the trimmed V and J ends, which lost 2 bases and 4 bases, there was a span of 23 bases. Germline V gene data show CDR1 as SGHNT and CDR2 as YENEEA. This CDR3 is CASSLYGPGFTGSTGELFF. Written as DNA, the CDR3 is TGTGCCAGCAGCTTATATGGCCCGGGCTTTACAGGGTCCACCGGGGAGCTGTTTTTT.

The rearrangement joins TRBV18 to TRBJ1-1; TRBD1 aligns across 8 bases. This CDR3 is 17 amino acids long. Germline V lookup: CDR1 KGHSH, CDR2 LQKENI. V shed 3 bases and J 5 bases; nucleotides not matched to a gene: 14. In nucleotides, the CDR3 is TGTGCCAGCTCACCTAAGGGGCTCACGGACAGGGTAACTGAAGCTTTCTTT. Amino acid sequence: CASSPKGLTDRVTEAFF.

The chain joins TRBV19 to TRBJ2-7, with D possibly being TRBD2 (5 bases). Germline loops: CDR1 LNHDA, CDR2 SQIVND (reference sequence). V lost 3 bases and J lost 5, with 17 bases in between. This CDR3 spans 15 amino acids. CDR3 residues: CASSISLAGPHEQYF. The CDR3 coding sequence is TGTGCCAGTAGTATTTCCCTCGCGGGTCCGCACGAGCAGTACTTC.

This clone was detected once. The gene calls are TRBV9 and TRBJ2-5; TRBD2 matches 11 bases. The trim removed 3 bases at V and 7 bases at J, leaving 14 bases unmatched. CDR3 length equals 17 residues. Germline V CDR1 and CDR2: SGDLS, YYNGEE. The CDR3 is CASSASSGGAMYGTQYF. The CDR3 DNA follows: TGTGCCAGCAGCGCTAGTAGCGGGGGGGCCATGTACGGGACCCAGTACTTC.

The gene calls are TRBV19 and TRBJ1-1, with no clear D. The CDR3 spans 15 residues. Germline-derived CDR1 and CDR2 are LNHDA and SQIVND (reference sequence). V was trimmed by 3 bases and J by 1 base, leaving 12 bases between them. CDR3: CASSIWGDPNTEAFF. The DNA for the CDR3 is TGTGCCAGTAGTATTTGGGGAGATCCGAACACTGAAGCTTTCTTT.

This clone was seen just once. This chain uses TRBV9 with TRBJ1-2, with a weak D call TRBD1 (6 bases). There are 16 residues in the CDR3. The ends were cut back, 5 bases at V and 0 bases at J, with 17 bases in the middle. The V gene's germline CDR1 is SGDLS and CDR2 YYNGEE. CDR3 nucleotide sequence: TGTGCCAGCAGAATTAGGGGGGCTGAGGCTAACTATGGCTACACCTTC. This encodes CASRIRGAEANYGYTF.

The rearrangement links TRBV6-5 to TRBJ2-3, with 8 nucleotides matching TRBD1. The CDR3 length is 15 residues. Germline values: CDR1 MNHEY, CDR2 SVGAGI. V shed 4 bases, J shed 2 bases, and the junction held 5 bases outside the gene matches. The DNA of the CDR3 is TGTGCCAGCAGTTTGGTCAGGGGGCCCACAGATACGCAGTATTTT. It translates to CASSLVRGPTDTQYF.

The chain uses TRBV6-6 and TRBJ1-2, with D uncertain. V dropped 7 bases and J dropped 2 bases, with 5 bases sitting between them. Germline V gene data show CDR1 as MNHNY and CDR2 as SVGAGI (reference sequence). The CDR3 extends over 11 amino acids. This CDR3 is CASNQNYGYTF. The CDR3 DNA follows: TGTGCCAGCAACCAGAACTATGGCTACACCTTC.

The chain recombines TRBV5-1 with TRBJ1-1; no reliable D call. Germline V gives CDR1 SGHRS, CDR2 YFSETQ. This CDR3 has 14 residues. Trimming removed 0 bases from V and 0 bases from J, with 6 bases in between. CDR3 residues: CASSLEKMNTEAFF. The CDR3 region has the DNA TGCGCCAGCAGCTTGGAAAAAATGAACACTGAAGCTTTCTTT.

The chain joins TRBV15 to TRBJ2-2; 10 positions agree with TRBD1. The CDR3 is 15 residues long. CDR1 is LNHNV, CDR2 YYDKDF, per germline (reference sequence). V lost 4 bases and J lost 3; bases outside the gene matches: 2. The CDR3 nucleotides read TGTGCCACCAGCAACGGACAGGGGGACACCGGGGAGCTGTTTTTT. Translating it yields CATSNGQGDTGELFF.

This rearrangement joins TRBV11-2 to TRBJ2-1; 13 bases match TRBD2. There are 14 residues in the CDR3. J gave up 8 bases and V 5 bases, and 3 bases lay outside the gene matches. Germline V lookup: CDR1 SGHAT, CDR2 FQNNGV. This CDR3 is CASSEGLAGYEQFF. The CDR3, as DNA: TGTGCCAGCAGCGAGGGACTAGCGGGGTATGAGCAGTTCTTC.